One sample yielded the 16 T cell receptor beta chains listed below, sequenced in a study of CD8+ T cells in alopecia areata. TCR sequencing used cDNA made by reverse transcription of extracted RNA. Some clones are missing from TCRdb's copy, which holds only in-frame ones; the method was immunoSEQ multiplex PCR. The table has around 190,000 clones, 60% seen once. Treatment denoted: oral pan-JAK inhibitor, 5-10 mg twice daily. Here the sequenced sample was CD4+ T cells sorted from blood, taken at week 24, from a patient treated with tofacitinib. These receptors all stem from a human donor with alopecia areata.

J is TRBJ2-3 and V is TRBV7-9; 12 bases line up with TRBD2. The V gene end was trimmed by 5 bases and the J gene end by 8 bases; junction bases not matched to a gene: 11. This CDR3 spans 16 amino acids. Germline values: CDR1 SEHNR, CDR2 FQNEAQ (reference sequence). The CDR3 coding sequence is TGTGCCAGCAGCGAAAGACTAGCGGGGGCCCCGGGTACGCAGTATTTT. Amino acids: CASSERLAGAPGTQYF.

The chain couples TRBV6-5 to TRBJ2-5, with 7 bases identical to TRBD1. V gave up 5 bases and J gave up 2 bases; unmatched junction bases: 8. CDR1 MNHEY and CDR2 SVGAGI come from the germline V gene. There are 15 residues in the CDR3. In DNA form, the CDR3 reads TGTGCCAGCAGTGGAGGACAGGACCCACAAGAGACCCAGTACTTC. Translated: CASSGGQDPQETQYF.

The CDR3 spells CSAYRPNEQFF. For the CDR3, the DNA is TGCAGTGCCTATCGACCTAATGAGCAGTTCTTC. The genes are TRBV20-1 and TRBJ2-1, with D unclear. Germline loops: CDR1 DFQATT, CDR2 SNEGSKA (reference sequence). This CDR3 has 11 residues. The germline V and J ends were trimmed by 6 bases and 7 bases, with 10 bases remaining between them.

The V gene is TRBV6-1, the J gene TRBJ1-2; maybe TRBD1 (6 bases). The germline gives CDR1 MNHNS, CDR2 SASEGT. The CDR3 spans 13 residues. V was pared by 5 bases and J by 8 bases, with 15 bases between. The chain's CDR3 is CASSQPGQYGYTF. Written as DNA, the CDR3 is TGTGCCAGCAGTCAACCAGGACAGTACGGCTACACCTTC.

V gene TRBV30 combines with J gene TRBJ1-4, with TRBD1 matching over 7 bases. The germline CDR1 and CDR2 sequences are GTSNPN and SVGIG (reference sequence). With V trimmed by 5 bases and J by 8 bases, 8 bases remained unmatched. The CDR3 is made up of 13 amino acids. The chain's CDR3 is CAWGDSLAEKLFF. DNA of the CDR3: TGTGCCTGGGGGGACAGCCTCGCCGAAAAACTGTTTTTT.

DNA for the CDR3: TGTGCCAGCAGCTTAGTGGACCGGAATTCACCCCTCCACTTT. Its protein is CASSLVDRNSPLHF. The V gene is TRBV11-2, the J gene TRBJ1-6, with unresolved D. This CDR3 contains 14 residues. Germline V lookup: CDR1 SGHAT, CDR2 FQNNGV. V was trimmed by 1 base and J by 7 bases, leaving 8 bases between them.

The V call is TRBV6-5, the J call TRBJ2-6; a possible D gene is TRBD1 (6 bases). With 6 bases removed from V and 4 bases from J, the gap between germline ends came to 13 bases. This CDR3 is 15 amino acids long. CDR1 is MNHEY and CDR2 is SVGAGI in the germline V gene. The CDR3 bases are TGTGCCAGCAGCAAACAGGGTGCCGGGGCCAACGTCCTGACTTTC. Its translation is CASSKQGAGANVLTF.

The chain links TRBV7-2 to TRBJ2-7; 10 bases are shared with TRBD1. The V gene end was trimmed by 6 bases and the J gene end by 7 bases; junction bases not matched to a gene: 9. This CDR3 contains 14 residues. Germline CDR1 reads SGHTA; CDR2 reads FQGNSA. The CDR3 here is CASRWMTGGREQYF. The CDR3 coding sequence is TGTGCCAGCAGATGGATGACAGGGGGCAGGGAGCAGTACTTC.

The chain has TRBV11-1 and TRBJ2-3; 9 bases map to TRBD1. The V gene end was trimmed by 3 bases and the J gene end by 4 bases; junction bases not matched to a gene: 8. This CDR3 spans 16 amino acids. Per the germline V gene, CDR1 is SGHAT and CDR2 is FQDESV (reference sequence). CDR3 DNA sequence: TGTGCCAGCAGCTTCGGGGCTGGACAGGGGTCAGATACGCAGTATTTT. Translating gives CASSFGAGQGSDTQYF.

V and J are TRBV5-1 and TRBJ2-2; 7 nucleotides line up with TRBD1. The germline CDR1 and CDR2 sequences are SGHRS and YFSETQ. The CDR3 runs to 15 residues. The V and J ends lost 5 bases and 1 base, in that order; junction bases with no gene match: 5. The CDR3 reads CASRDRWWNTGELFF. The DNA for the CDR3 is TGCGCCAGCAGGGACAGGTGGTGGAACACCGGGGAGCTGTTTTTT.

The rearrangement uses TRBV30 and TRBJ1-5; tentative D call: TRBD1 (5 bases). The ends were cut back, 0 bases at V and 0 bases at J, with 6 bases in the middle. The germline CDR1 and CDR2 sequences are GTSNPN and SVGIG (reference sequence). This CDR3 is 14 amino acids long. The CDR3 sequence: CAWSVTASNQPQHF. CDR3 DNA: TGTGCCTGGAGTGTGACAGCTAGCAATCAGCCCCAGCATTTT.

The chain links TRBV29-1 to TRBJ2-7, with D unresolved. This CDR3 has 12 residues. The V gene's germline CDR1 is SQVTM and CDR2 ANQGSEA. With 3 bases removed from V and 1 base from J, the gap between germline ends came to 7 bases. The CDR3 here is CSVDGGSYEQYF. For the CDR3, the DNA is TGCAGCGTTGACGGTGGGTCCTACGAGCAGTACTTC.

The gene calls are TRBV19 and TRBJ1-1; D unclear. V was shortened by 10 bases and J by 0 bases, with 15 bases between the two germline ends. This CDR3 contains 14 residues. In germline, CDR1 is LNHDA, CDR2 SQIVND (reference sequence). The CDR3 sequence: CATEESGLNTEAFF. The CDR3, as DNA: TGTGCCACCGAGGAATCGGGCTTGAACACTGAAGCTTTCTTT.

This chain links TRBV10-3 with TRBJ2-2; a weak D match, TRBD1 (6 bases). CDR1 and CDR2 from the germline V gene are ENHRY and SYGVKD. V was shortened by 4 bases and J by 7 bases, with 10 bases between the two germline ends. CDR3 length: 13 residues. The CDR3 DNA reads TGTGCCATCAGTGCGGACAGAGTCGGGGAGCTGTTTTTT. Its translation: CAISADRVGELFF.

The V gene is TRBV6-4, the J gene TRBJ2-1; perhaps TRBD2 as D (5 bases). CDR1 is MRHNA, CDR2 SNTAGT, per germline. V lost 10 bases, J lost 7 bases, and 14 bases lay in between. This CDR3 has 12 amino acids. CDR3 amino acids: CAIPTRRNEQFF. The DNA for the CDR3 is TGTGCCATCCCTACCCGGAGGAATGAGCAGTTCTTC.

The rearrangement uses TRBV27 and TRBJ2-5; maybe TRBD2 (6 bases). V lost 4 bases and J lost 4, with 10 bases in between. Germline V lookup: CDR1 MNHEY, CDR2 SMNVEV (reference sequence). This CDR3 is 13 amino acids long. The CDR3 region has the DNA TGTGCCAGCAGTTACGCGGGGAGAGAGACCCAGTACTTC. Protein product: CASSYAGRETQYF.